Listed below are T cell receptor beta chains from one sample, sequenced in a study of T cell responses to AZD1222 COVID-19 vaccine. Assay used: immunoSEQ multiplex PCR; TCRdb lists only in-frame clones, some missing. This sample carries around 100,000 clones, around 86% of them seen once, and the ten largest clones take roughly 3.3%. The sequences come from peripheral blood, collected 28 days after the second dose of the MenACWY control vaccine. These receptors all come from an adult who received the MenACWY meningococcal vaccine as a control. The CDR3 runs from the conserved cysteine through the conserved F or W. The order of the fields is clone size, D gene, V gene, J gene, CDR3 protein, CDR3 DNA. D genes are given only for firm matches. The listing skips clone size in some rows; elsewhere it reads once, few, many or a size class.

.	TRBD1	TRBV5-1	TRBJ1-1	CASSRTGSEAFF	TGCGCCAGCAGTCGGACAGGGTCTGAAGCTTTCTTT
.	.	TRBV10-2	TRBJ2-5	CASSALASGETQYF	TGCGCCAGCAGTGCTCTAGCTTCGGGGGAGACCCAGTACTTC
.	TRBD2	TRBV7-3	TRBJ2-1	CASSLTGTSVRNEQFF	TGTGCCAGCAGCTTGACCGGGACTAGCGTGCGAAATGAGCAGTTCTTC
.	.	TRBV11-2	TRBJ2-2	CASSPYRPDTGELFF	TGTGCCAGCAGCCCCTACCGACCGGACACCGGGGAGCTGTTTTTT
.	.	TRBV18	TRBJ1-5	CASSIGSNQPQHF	TGTGCCAGCTCAATCGGAAGCAATCAGCCCCAGCATTTT
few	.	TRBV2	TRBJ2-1	CASTSYNEQFF	TGTGCCAGCACCAGTTACAATGAGCAGTTCTTC
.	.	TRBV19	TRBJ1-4	CASTSGQDEKLFF	TGTGCCAGTACCTCGGGTCAGGATGAAAAACTGTTTTTT
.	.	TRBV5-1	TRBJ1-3	CASRSEGSGNTIYF	TGCGCCAGCCGCTCAGAGGGTTCTGGAAACACCATATATTTT
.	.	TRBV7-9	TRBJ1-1	CASSLAGDLDTEAFF	TGTGCCAGCAGCTTAGCGGGGGATTTGGACACTGAAGCTTTCTTT
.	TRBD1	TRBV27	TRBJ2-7	CASSRDRGFDEQYF	TGTGCCAGCAGTCGGGACAGGGGGTTCGACGAGCAGTACTTC
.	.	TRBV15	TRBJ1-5	CATRTGGYSNQPQHF	TGTGCCACCAGGACGGGAGGTTATAGCAATCAGCCCCAGCATTTT
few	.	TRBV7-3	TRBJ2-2	CASSSRTVNTGELFF	TGTGCCAGCAGCTCTCGGACGGTGAACACCGGGGAGCTGTTTTTT
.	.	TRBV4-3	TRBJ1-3	CASSPSQAGGSGNTIYF	TGCGCCAGCAGCCCATCCCAAGCCGGGGGCTCTGGAAACACCATATATTTT